A single sample gave rise to the 22 T cell receptor beta chains below, sequenced in a study of cytomegalovirus exposure and HLA in healthy donors (dated by TCRdb to the late 2010s). The library was prepared using the immunoSEQ multiplex PCR assay. For the multiplex PCR, a mixture combining 60 forward primers for TCR Vbeta segments and 13 reverse primers for TCR Jbeta segments was used. TCRdb mirrors the immuneACCESS table, restricted to in-frame sequences. Some clones are absent from its copies; in checked studies, under half trace to an unresolved V gene, and the reason for the others is unknown. The table for this sample records more than 130,000 clones. The ten largest clones take up 2% to 3% of the sample. The sequenced material came from PBMCs. Receptor source: a middle-aged man in good health and CMV-seronegative.

This chain connects TRBV2 to TRBJ2-7; D is unclear. This CDR3 is built from 12 residues. V lost 2 bases and J lost 2, with 4 bases in between. Per the germline V gene, CDR1 is SNHLY and CDR2 is FYNNEI. CDR3 DNA sequence: TGTGCCAGCAGTGAACTTCCCTACGAGCAGTACTTC. Residues: CASSELPYEQYF.

The V gene is TRBV25-1, the J gene TRBJ1-2; TRBD1 agrees at 8 bases. V gave up 2 bases and J gave up 4 bases; unmatched junction bases: 9. Germline CDR1 reads MGHDK; CDR2 reads SYGVNS. This CDR3 spans 16 amino acids. CDR3 in amino acids: CASSETVPGGGYGYTF. The DNA of the CDR3 is TGTGCCAGCAGTGAAACCGTACCAGGGGGCGGCTATGGCTACACCTTC.

The chain uses TRBV12-5 and TRBJ2-5; no definite D call. This CDR3 is 12 amino acids long. Trimming removed 1 base at V and 8 bases at J, with 8 bases between. Germline assignment: CDR1 LGHNT and CDR2 FRNRAP. CDR3 sequence reads: CASGLESSTQYF. The CDR3 DNA reads as TGTGCTAGTGGTTTGGAATCTAGTACCCAGTACTTC.

The chain uses TRBV4-2 and TRBJ2-7; 10 nucleotides line up with TRBD2. In germline, CDR1 is LGHNA, CDR2 YNFKEQ. This CDR3 is 17 amino acids long. Losses at the gene ends were 0 bases for V and 6 bases for J; bases not matched to a gene: 11. The chain's CDR3 is CASSQDHSSGGAAEQYF. The CDR3 nucleotides read TGTGCCAGCAGCCAAGATCATTCGAGCGGGGGGGCTGCCGAGCAGTACTTC.

The chain links TRBV11-2 to TRBJ2-5, with D possibly TRBD1 on 5 matching bases. The CDR3 runs to 14 residues. Deletions cut 0 bases from V and 2 bases from J, with 7 bases between. Germline-derived CDR1 and CDR2 are SGHAT and FQNNGV. CDR3 amino acids: CASSLEGVQETQYF. CDR3 nucleotide sequence: TGTGCCAGCAGCTTAGAAGGGGTGCAAGAGACCCAGTACTTC.

This chain connects TRBV4-3 to TRBJ1-1; 7 positions agree with TRBD1. This CDR3 has 15 residues. V lost 3 bases, J lost 2 bases, and 6 bases stayed unmatched. CDR1 is LGHNA, CDR2 YSLEER, per germline. CDR3 sequence: CASSQDRQGNTEAFF. In DNA, the CDR3 is TGCGCCAGCAGCCAGGATCGACAGGGAAACACTGAAGCTTTCTTT.

The chain couples TRBV4-1 to TRBJ1-1; a weak D match, TRBD1 (6 bases). The CDR3 loop spans 13 amino acids. Trimming removed 4 bases at V and 7 bases at J, with 13 bases between. Germline-derived CDR1 and CDR2 are MGHRA and YSYEKL. The chain's CDR3 is CASSPEGGGEAFF. CDR3 nucleotide sequence: TGCGCCAGCAGCCCAGAAGGGGGGGGTGAAGCTTTCTTT.

The genes are TRBV14 and TRBJ1-2; 8 positions agree with TRBD1. CDR1 is SGHDN and CDR2 is FVKESK in the germline V gene. This CDR3 comprises 14 residues. With 4 bases clipped from V and 6 bases from J, the junction kept 7 bases outside the gene matches. The chain's CDR3 is CASSLTLTGDGYTF. Written as DNA, the CDR3 is TGTGCCAGCAGCCTAACTCTGACAGGGGATGGCTACACCTTC.

The rearrangement uses TRBV6-6 and TRBJ2-2; 11 nucleotides line up with TRBD1. V lost 5 bases to trimming and J lost 5 bases; unmatched junction nucleotides: 4. From germline, CDR1 is MNHNY and CDR2 SVGAGI (reference sequence). The length of the CDR3 is 15 residues. CDR3 nucleotides: TGTGCCAGCAGTCGCGGACAGGGGGCAACCGGGGAGCTGTTTTTT. Encoded protein: CASSRGQGATGELFF.

This rearrangement joins TRBV5-1 to TRBJ2-7; 9 bases line up with TRBD1. The CDR3 spans 16 residues. After removal of 1 base from V and 6 bases from J, the junction contained 11 bases not matched to a gene. Germline-derived CDR1 and CDR2 are SGHRS and YFSETQ. CDR3 loop: CASSLLPGQGLSEQYF. CDR3 nucleotides: TGCGCCAGCAGCTTGCTCCCAGGACAGGGGCTCTCCGAGCAGTACTTC.

This chain connects TRBV5-1 to TRBJ1-2; 8 nucleotides agree with TRBD1. The V gene end was trimmed by 2 bases and the J gene end by 6 bases; junction bases not matched to a gene: 9. Germline lookup yields CDR1 SGHRS and CDR2 YFSETQ. This CDR3 has 15 amino acids. CDR3 in DNA: TGCGCCAGCAGCTTTGTGCGACAGGGGCCGGATGGCTACACCTTC. Protein sequence: CASSFVRQGPDGYTF. Full variable domain (missing parts from reference TRBV5-1 and TRBJ1-2): KAGVTQTPRYLIKTRGQQVTLSCSPISGHRSVSWYQQTPGQGLQFLFEYFSETQRNKGNFPGRFSGRQFSNSRSEMNVSTLELGDSALYLCASSFVRQGPDGYTFGSGTRLTVV.

The chain recombines TRBV13 with TRBJ1-6; D uncertain. Germline CDR1 reads PRHDT; CDR2 reads FYEKMQ (reference sequence). The CDR3 loop spans 13 amino acids. The V end lost 1 base, the J end lost 8 bases, and 6 bases lay between the germline ends. CDR3 protein: CASSLELDSPLHF. Here the CDR3 DNA reads TGTGCCAGCAGCTTAGAGCTCGATTCACCCCTCCACTTT.

This chain joins TRBV7-7 and TRBJ2-3, with a weak D call TRBD1 (6 bases). The V gene lost 0 bases and the J gene lost 4 bases, with 11 bases spanning the gap. This CDR3 has 15 amino acids. Germline CDR1 is SSHAT and CDR2 is FNYEAQ (reference sequence). CDR3 residues: CASSLAGALADTQYF. The CDR3 DNA sequence: TGTGCCAGCAGCTTAGCGGGGGCCCTCGCAGATACGCAGTATTTT.

The chain carries TRBV2 and TRBJ2-2; possible D gene TRBD1, 6 bases. V dropped 6 bases and J dropped 4 bases, with 12 bases sitting between them. The CDR3 is made up of 14 amino acids. Germline values: CDR1 SNHLY, CDR2 FYNNEI. CDR3 DNA sequence: TGTGCCAGCAGGGCAGGGGTCGGCACCGGGGAGCTGTTTTTT. Its translation: CASRAGVGTGELFF.

V and J are TRBV5-4 and TRBJ2-7; weak D call: TRBD1 (5 bases). The germline V gene encodes CDR1 SGHNT and CDR2 YYREEE (reference sequence). The CDR3 has 16 amino acids. The V and J ends lost 0 bases and 4 bases respectively, with 17 bases between them. The CDR3 region has the DNA TGTGCCAGCAGCTTGGAAGGCTTGGGGCTAGAGTACGAGCAGTACTTC. This codes for CASSLEGLGLEYEQYF.

The rearrangement links TRBV10-3 to TRBJ2-2, with a weak D call TRBD1 (5 bases). The CDR3 has 15 residues. V was clipped by 8 bases and J by 3 bases, with 16 bases between them. Per the germline V gene, CDR1 is ENHRY and CDR2 is SYGVKD. CDR3 sequence: CAISDSPADTGELFF. For the CDR3, the DNA is TGTGCCATCTCAGACAGCCCCGCGGACACCGGGGAGCTGTTTTTT.

The chain recombines TRBV29-1 with TRBJ2-3; D may be TRBD2 (6 bases). CDR1 and CDR2 from the germline V gene are SQVTM and ANQGSEA. The CDR3 length is 14 residues. V was cut by 6 bases and J by 4 bases, with 17 bases left in between. Here the CDR3 reads CSVLPGLGADTQYF. The CDR3 DNA sequence: TGCAGCGTGCTACCGGGACTGGGGGCAGATACGCAGTATTTT.

The rearrangement links TRBV28 to TRBJ1-6, with D unclear. Germline V lookup: CDR1 MDHEN, CDR2 SYDVKM. The CDR3 sequence is 13 residues long. V was trimmed by 11 bases and J by 6 bases, leaving 14 bases between them. The CDR3 coding sequence is TGTGCCGGCCGCGGGGTTGGTAATTCACCCCTCCACTTT. It encodes CAGRGVGNSPLHF.

V is TRBV2 and J is TRBJ2-7; D call uncertain. Trimming took off 10 bases at V and 1 base at J, with 11 bases between the two ends. The germline V gene encodes CDR1 SNHLY and CDR2 FYNNEI. The CDR3 totals 12 residues. CDR3 sequence reads: CATLQASYEQYF. The CDR3 bases are TGTGCCACCCTTCAGGCTTCCTACGAGCAGTACTTC.

This chain joins TRBV19 and TRBJ1-5, with 8 bases matching TRBD1. The junction had 8 bases not matched to a gene; V was cut back by 5 bases and J by 5 bases. The germline gives CDR1 LNHDA, CDR2 SQIVND (reference sequence). The CDR3 contains 15 residues. Here the CDR3 DNA reads TGTGCCAGTAGTTCGACAGGGGTTGGGGATCAGCCCCAGCATTTT. Protein product: CASSSTGVGDQPQHF. Complete variable domain (other parts from reference TRBV19 and TRBJ1-5): DGGITQSPKYLFRKEGQNVTLSCEQNLNHDAMYWYRQDPGQGLRLIYYSQIVNDFQKGDIAEGYSVSREKKESFPLTVTSAQKNPTAFYLCASSSTGVGDQPQHFGDGTRLSIL.

The chain links TRBV18 to TRBJ2-7; D might be TRBD2 (5 bases). The CDR3 runs to 16 residues. The germline V gene encodes CDR1 KGHSH and CDR2 LQKENI. Deletions cut 4 bases from V and 2 bases from J, with 18 bases between. The CDR3 DNA reads TGTGCCAGCTCACGGAGGTGGGTCCTACTCACCTACGAGCAGTACTTC. It yields the protein CASSRRWVLLTYEQYF.

The chain uses TRBV7-8 and TRBJ2-5; no firm D call. The DNA matches TRBJ2-7 better at its end, which makes the J call doubtful. This CDR3 has 17 residues. Germline CDR1 SGHVS, CDR2 FQNEAQ. CDR3 DNA sequence: TGTGCCAGCAGCTTAGCCTTGGGAACCCAATGGGGCTACGAGCAGTACTTC. It translates to CASSLALGTQWGYEQYF.